The entry that follows covers one TCR beta chain sequence. Trimming at V came to 4 bases and at J to 4 bases, leaving 4 bases not matched to a gene. CDR1 and CDR2 from the germline V gene are SGHAT and FQNNGV. The CDR3 is 16 residues long. This sample was included in a study of blood T cell repertoires in COVID-19. Study information: Samples came from the United States, Italy and Spain, spanning acute and convalescent COVID-19. PBMCs, B-cell-depleted T cells, or T cells provided the cDNA or gDNA that made up the material.

As processed by the authors: The authors estimated nucleated cell counts from reference gene primer amplification. TCRdb keeps only in-frame clones here, not all; method: immunoSEQ multiplex PCR. The V and J calls and clone size come from that table; D and trimming were worked out from the DNA. The sample has 230,000 or so clones; 89% are singletons. The chain combines TRBV11-2 with TRBJ2-3; 14 bases are a match to TRBD2. This sequence originates from a woman between 40 and 50 years old who had recovered from COVID-19. Sequenced sample: peripheral blood. The CDR3 DNA follows: TGTGCCAGCAGCTCTATGACTAGCGGGAGGGCAGATACGCAGTATTTT. It translates to CASSSMTSGRADTQYF.